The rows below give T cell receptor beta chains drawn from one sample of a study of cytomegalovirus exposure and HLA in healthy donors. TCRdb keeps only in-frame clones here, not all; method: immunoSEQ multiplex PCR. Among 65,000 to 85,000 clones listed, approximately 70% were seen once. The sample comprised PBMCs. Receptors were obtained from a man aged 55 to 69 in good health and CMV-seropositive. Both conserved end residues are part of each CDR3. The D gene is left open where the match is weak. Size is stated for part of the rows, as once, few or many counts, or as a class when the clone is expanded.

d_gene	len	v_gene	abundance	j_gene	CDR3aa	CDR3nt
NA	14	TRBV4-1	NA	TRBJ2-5	CASSPGGALETQYF	TGCGCCAGCAGCCCAGGTGGGGCCCTCGAGACCCAGTACTTC
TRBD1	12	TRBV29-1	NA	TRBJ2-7	CSAGDSKGEQYF	TGCAGCGCCGGGGACAGTAAAGGGGAGCAGTACTTC
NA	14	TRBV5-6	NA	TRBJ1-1	CASSLVRGGTEAFF	TGTGCCAGCAGCTTGGTCAGGGGTGGGACTGAAGCTTTCTTT
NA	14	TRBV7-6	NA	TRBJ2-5	CASRPDIVQETQYF	TGTGCCAGCAGACCAGACATCGTCCAAGAGACCCAGTACTTC
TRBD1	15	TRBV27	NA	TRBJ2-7	CASSRHGTAPYEQYF	TGTGCCAGCAGTAGACACGGGACAGCGCCCTACGAGCAGTACTTC
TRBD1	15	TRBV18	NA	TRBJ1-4	CASSPGQERHEKLFF	TGTGCCAGCTCGCCGGGACAGGAAAGGCATGAAAAACTGTTTTTT
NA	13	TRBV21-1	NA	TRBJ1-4	CASNQDRPEKLFF	TGTGCCAGCAACCAAGACAGACCCGAAAAACTGTTTTTT
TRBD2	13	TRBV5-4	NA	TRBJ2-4	CASSSGLADIQYF	TGTGCCAGCAGCTCCGGACTAGCGGACATTCAGTACTTC
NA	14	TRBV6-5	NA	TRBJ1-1	CASSRGGREREAFF	TGTGCCAGCAGTCGCGGCGGCAGGGAAAGGGAAGCTTTCTTT
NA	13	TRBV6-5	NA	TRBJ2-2	CASSDRVTGELFF	TGTGCCAGCAGTGATAGAGTCACCGGGGAGCTGTTTTTT
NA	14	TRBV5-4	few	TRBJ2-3	CASSLGGRVDTQYF	TGTGCCAGCAGCTTGGGGGGCCGTGTAGATACGCAGTATTTT
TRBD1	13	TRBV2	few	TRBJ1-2	CASRGDRGNGYTF	TGTGCCAGCAGAGGTGACAGGGGGAATGGCTACACCTTC
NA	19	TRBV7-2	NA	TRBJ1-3	CASSLVLGSGLRSGNTIYF	TGTGCCAGCAGCTTAGTGCTGGGATCGGGACTCCGATCTGGAAACACCATATATTTT
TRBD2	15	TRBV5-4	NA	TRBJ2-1	CASSLERGAPNEQFF	TGTGCCAGCAGCTTGGAGCGGGGGGCTCCCAATGAGCAGTTCTTC
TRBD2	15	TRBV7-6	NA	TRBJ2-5	CASSRLAGEVETQYF	TGTGCCAGCAGCCGGCTAGCGGGAGAGGTCGAGACCCAGTACTTC
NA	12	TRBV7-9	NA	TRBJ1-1	CSSGRGGTEAFF	TGTTCCTCGGGGAGGGGTGGAACTGAAGCTTTCTTT
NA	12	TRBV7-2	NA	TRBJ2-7	CASSSPRREQYF	TGTGCCAGCAGCTCCCCCCGGCGGGAGCAGTACTTC
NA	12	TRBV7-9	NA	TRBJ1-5	CASSWAGWPQHF	TGTGCCAGCAGCTGGGCAGGGTGGCCCCAGCATTTT
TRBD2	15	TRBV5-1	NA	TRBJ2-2	CASSRDGGRTGELFF	TGCGCCAGCAGCAGGGACGGGGGGAGGACCGGGGAGCTGTTTTTT
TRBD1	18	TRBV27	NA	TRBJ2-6	CASSPGQGFPSGANVLTF	TGTGCCAGCAGTCCCGGACAGGGATTCCCCTCTGGGGCCAACGTCCTGACTTTC
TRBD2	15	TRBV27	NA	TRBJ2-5	CASSYTGGRSETQYF	TGTGCCAGCAGTTATACGGGGGGGCGATCAGAGACCCAGTACTTC
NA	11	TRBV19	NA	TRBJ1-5	CASSRGQPQHF	TGTGCCAGTAGTCGGGGACAGCCCCAGCATTTT
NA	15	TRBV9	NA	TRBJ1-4	CASSAGQYSNEKLFF	TGTGCCAGCAGCGCCGGACAGTACTCTAATGAAAAACTGTTTTTT
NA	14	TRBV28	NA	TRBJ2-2	CASMQGSATGELFF	TGTGCCAGCATGCAGGGATCGGCAACCGGGGAGCTGTTTTTT
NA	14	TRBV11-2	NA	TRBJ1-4	CASSLASRVEKLFF	TGTGCCAGCAGCTTAGCGAGCAGGGTAGAAAAACTGTTTTTT